One sample yielded the 17 T cell receptor beta chains listed below, sequenced in a study of blood T cell repertoires in COVID-19. Some clones are missing from TCRdb's copy, which holds only in-frame ones; the method was immunoSEQ multiplex PCR. The sample records 75,000 to 90,000 clones, approximately 87% being singletons. The specimen was peripheral blood. All receptors derive from a human donor in a cohort sampled during active COVID-19.

CDR3 bases: TGTGCCAGCAGCAATGGGGTAGCGAACCAAGAGACCCAGTACTTC. Its protein product is CASSNGVANQETQYF. The rearrangement links TRBV21-1 to TRBJ2-5; TRBD2, the D gene given by the table, was not confirmed from the DNA. TRBV21-1 is a recognized pseudogene. This CDR3 has 15 amino acids.

The chain employs TRBV7-2 and TRBJ2-7; 10 nucleotides line up with TRBD1. Germline-derived CDR1 and CDR2 are SGHTA and FQGNSA. The V and J ends lost 3 bases and 1 base, in that order; junction bases with no gene match: 9. This CDR3 is built from 17 residues. The CDR3 sequence is CASSFGPRDRGSYEQYF. CDR3 DNA sequence: TGTGCCAGCAGCTTCGGCCCCCGGGACAGGGGATCCTACGAGCAGTACTTC.

The genes are TRBV2 and TRBJ2-1; 8 nucleotides agree with TRBD1. The V gene's germline CDR1 is SNHLY and CDR2 FYNNEI. J lost 2 bases, V lost 5 bases, and 5 bases had no gene match. This CDR3 is built from 15 residues. The CDR3 region has the DNA TGTGCCAGCAGTTTGGACAGGGCCCCCTACAATGAGCAGTTCTTC. Protein sequence: CASSLDRAPYNEQFF.

The chain couples TRBV7-3 to TRBJ1-1; D unclear. CDR3 length equals 15 residues. The germline V gene encodes CDR1 SGHTA and CDR2 FQGTGA. Trimming stripped 5 bases from V and 1 base from J, with 14 bases between. CDR3 bases: TGTGCCAGCAGCCTAAGACTGGGAGAGAACACTGAAGCTTTCTTT. Its translation is CASSLRLGENTEAFF.

This chain connects TRBV6-1 to TRBJ2-7, with 8 bases aligning to TRBD1. With V trimmed by 1 base and J by 3 bases, 2 bases remained unmatched. The CDR3 spans 14 residues. CDR1 and CDR2 from the germline V gene are MNHNS and SASEGT. CDR3 in amino acids: CASSEVGQGYEQYF. The DNA of the CDR3 is TGTGCCAGCAGTGAAGTAGGACAGGGCTACGAGCAGTACTTC.

Comment on this clone: A read error may account for a junction end that differs from germline. The chain links TRBV28 to TRBJ1-5; 7 nucleotides line up with TRBD1. The CDR3 is 14 residues long. Germline loops: CDR1 MDHEN, CDR2 SYDVKM. The DNA of the CDR3 is TGTGCCAACAGTCCAGGGGGTAGGGATCAGCCCCAGCATTTT. The encoded protein is CANSPGGRDQPQHF.

J is TRBJ2-5 and V is TRBV7-9; 8 bases agree with TRBD2. This CDR3 spans 13 amino acids. CDR1 is SEHNR and CDR2 is FQNEAQ in the germline V gene (reference sequence). V was pared by 5 bases and J by 5 bases, with 4 bases of the junction left unmatched. In DNA, the CDR3 is TGTGCCAGCAGCGTACCTAGCGGGGAGACCCAGTACTTC. Protein: CASSVPSGETQYF.

The chain joins TRBV7-2 to TRBJ2-5, with D perhaps TRBD2 (6 bases). The CDR3 spans 15 residues. Germline-derived CDR1 and CDR2 are SGHTA and FQGNSA. Trimming stripped 1 base from V and 1 base from J, with 10 bases between. The CDR3 bases are TGTGCCAGCAGCTTAGGGGCGGGGTTCCAAGAGACCCAGTACTTC. It translates to CASSLGAGFQETQYF. The whole variable domain, filled in from reference TRBV7-2 and TRBJ2-5, reads GAGVSQSPSNKVTEKGKDVELRCDPISGHTALYWYRQSLGQGLEFLIYFQGNSAPDKSGLPSDRFSAERTGGSVSTLTIQRTQQEDSAVYLCASSLGAGFQETQYFGPGTRLLVL.

The chain uses TRBV7-2 and TRBJ2-7, with 8 bases that match TRBD1. Looked up from germline, CDR1 is SGHTA and CDR2 is FQGNSA. With V trimmed by 4 bases and J by 3 bases, 5 bases remained unmatched. There are 14 residues in the CDR3. In DNA, the CDR3 is TGTGCCAGCAGCTCCACGACAGGGGTCTACGAGCAGTACTTC. It translates to CASSSTTGVYEQYF.

The rearrangement joins TRBV9 to TRBJ2-1; 7 nucleotides align to TRBD2. Germline trimming cut 6 bases from V and 0 bases from J; bases unmatched to any gene: 6. The CDR3 is 15 residues long. Germline V CDR1 and CDR2: SGDLS, YYNGEE. As DNA, the CDR3 is TGTGCCAGCACTACCGGCGGGAGCTCCTACAATGAGCAGTTCTTC. This encodes CASTTGGSSYNEQFF.

V usage is TRBV6-2 or TRBV6-3 and J usage is TRBJ1-6, with TRBD1 as a possible D gene (6 bases). This CDR3 contains 12 residues. Trimming pared 5 bases from V and 7 bases from J, leaving 6 bases between. Germline lookup yields CDR1 MNHEY and CDR2 SVGEGT. The CDR3 sequence is CASSTGNSPLHF. The CDR3 DNA follows: TGTGCCAGCAGTACAGGGAATTCACCCCTCCACTTT.

The genes are TRBV30 and TRBJ1-6, with D perhaps matching TRBD1 (5 bases). This CDR3 is 14 amino acids long. Looked up from germline, CDR1 is GTSNPN and CDR2 is SVGIG (reference sequence). V was pared by 0 bases and J by 6 bases, with 9 bases between. CDR3 amino acids: CAWSVSGGNSPLHF. The CDR3 DNA reads as TGTGCCTGGAGTGTATCGGGGGGTAATTCACCCCTCCACTTT.

The chain joins TRBV5-1 to TRBJ2-1; 8 bases are a match to TRBD2. The CDR3 has 17 amino acids. Germline lookup yields CDR1 SGHRS and CDR2 YFSETQ. V lost 0 bases and J lost 4; bases outside the gene matches: 9. In nucleotides, the CDR3 is TGCGCCAGCAGCTTGGGGTCTGGGAGCGGGGGATACAATGAGCAGTTCTTC. Translation: CASSLGSGSGGYNEQFF.

The CDR3 nucleotides are TGCGCCAGCAGTTACGGGGGTGGGTCCTACGAGCAGTACTTC. Translation gives CASSYGGGSYEQYF. The chain carries TRBV10-2 and TRBJ2-7; a possible D gene is TRBD2 (6 bases). Trimming removed 5 bases from V and 1 base from J, with 12 bases in between. There are 14 residues in the CDR3. The germline V gene encodes CDR1 WSHSY and CDR2 SAAADI.

The CDR3 here is CAWRYGSGNTIYF. CDR3 nucleotides: TGTGCCTGGAGGTACGGCTCTGGAAACACCATATATTTT. V and J are TRBV30 and TRBJ1-3, with unresolved D. This CDR3 region has 13 residues. Germline-derived CDR1 and CDR2 are GTSNPN and SVGIG (reference sequence). The V end lost 3 bases, the J end lost 0 bases, and 6 bases lay between the germline ends.

The chain couples TRBV13 to TRBJ2-1; 10 bases are shared with TRBD1. Per the germline V gene, CDR1 is PRHDT and CDR2 is FYEKMQ (reference sequence). V lost 4 bases to trimming and J lost 10 bases; unmatched junction nucleotides: 13. This CDR3 is 16 amino acids long. In DNA, the CDR3 is TGTGCCAGCAGCTCTGCCGGACAGGGGGTTCCTCAAGAGCAGTTCTTC. Translating gives CASSSAGQGVPQEQFF. Using reference TRBV13 and TRBJ2-1 for the parts outside the CDR3, the full variable domain is AAGVIQSPRHLIKEKRETATLKCYPIPRHDTVYWYQQGPGQDPQFLISFYEKMQSDKGSIPDRFSAQQFSDYHSELNMSSLELGDSALYFCASSSAGQGVPQEQFFGPGTRLTVL.

The J gene is TRBJ2-1, the V gene TRBV6-1, with 16 bases aligning to TRBD2. V lost 2 bases, J lost 7 bases, and 17 bases stayed unmatched. Per the germline V gene, CDR1 is MNHNS and CDR2 is SASEGT. This CDR3 has 21 residues. The CDR3 spells CASSERDSLGLAGGPRNEQFF. The DNA of the CDR3 is TGTGCCAGCAGTGAAAGGGATAGCTTGGGACTAGCGGGAGGGCCAAGGAATGAGCAGTTCTTC.